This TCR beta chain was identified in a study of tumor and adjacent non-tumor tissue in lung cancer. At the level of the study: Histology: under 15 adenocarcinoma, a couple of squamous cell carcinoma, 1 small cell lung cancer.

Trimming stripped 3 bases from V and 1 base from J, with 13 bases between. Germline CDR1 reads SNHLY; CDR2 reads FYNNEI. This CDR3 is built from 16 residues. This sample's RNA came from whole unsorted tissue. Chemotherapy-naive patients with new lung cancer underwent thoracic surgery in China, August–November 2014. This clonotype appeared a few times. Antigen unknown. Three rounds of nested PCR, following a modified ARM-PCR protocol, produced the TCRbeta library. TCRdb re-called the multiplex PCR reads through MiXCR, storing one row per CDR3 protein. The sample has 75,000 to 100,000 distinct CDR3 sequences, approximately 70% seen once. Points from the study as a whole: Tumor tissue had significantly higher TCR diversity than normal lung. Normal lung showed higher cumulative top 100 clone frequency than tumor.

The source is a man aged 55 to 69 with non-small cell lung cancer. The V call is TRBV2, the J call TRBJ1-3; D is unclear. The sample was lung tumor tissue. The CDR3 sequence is CASSERASGSGNTIYF. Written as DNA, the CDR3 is TGTGCCAGCAGTGAGAGGGCGTCGGGATCTGGAAACACCATATATTTT.